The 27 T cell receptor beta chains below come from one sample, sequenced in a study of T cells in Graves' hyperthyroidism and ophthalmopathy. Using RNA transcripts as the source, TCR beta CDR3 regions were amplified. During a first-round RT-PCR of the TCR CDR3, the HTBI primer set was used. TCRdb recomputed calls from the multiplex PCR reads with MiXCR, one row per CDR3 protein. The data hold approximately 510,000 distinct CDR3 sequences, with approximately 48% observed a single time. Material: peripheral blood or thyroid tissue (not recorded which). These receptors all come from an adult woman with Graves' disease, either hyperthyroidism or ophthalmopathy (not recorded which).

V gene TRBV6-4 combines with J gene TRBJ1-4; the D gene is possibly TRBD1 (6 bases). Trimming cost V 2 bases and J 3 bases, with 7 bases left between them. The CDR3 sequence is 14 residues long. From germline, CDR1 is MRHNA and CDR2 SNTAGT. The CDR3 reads CASSDGGPNEKLFF. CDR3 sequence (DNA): TGTGCCAGCAGTGACGGGGGCCCTAATGAAAAACTGTTTTTT.

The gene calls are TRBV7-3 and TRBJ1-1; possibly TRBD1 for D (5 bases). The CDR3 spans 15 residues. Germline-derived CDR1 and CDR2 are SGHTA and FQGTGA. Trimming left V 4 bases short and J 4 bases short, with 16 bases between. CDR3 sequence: CASSSQGGWSTEAFF. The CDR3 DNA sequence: TGTGCCAGCAGCTCCCAGGGAGGGTGGAGCACTGAAGCTTTCTTT. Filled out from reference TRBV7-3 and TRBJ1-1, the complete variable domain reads GAGVSQTPSNKVTEKGKYVELRCDPISGHTALYWYRQSLGQGPEFLIYFQGTGAADDSGLPNDRFFAVRPEGSVSTLKIQRTERGDSAVYLCASSSQGGWSTEAFFGQGTRLTVV.

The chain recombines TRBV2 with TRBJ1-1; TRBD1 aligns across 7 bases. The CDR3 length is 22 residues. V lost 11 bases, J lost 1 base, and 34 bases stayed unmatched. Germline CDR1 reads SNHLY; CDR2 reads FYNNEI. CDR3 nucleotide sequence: TGTGCCGTCCCAGGGGACAGTCCCGAGTCGGTTGTGCGCGAAGTCCCGAACACTGAAGCTTTCTTT. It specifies CAVPGDSPESVVREVPNTEAFF.

CDR3 region: CATSRGASRAPQETQYF. The CDR3 nucleotides are TGTGCCACCAGCAGAGGGGCCAGCCGGGCCCCCCAAGAGACCCAGTACTTC. The chain uses TRBV15 and TRBJ2-5; D remains ambiguous. With 1 base removed from V and 1 base from J, the gap between germline ends came to 16 bases. CDR1 is LNHNV, CDR2 YYDKDF, per germline (reference sequence). The CDR3 has 17 amino acids.

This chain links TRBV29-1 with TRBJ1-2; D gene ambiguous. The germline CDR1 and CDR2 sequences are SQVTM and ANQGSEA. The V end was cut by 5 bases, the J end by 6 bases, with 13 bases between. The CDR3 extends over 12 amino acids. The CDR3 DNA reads TGCAGCGTTCCCACCAGCCGGCATGGCTACACCTTC. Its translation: CSVPTSRHGYTF.

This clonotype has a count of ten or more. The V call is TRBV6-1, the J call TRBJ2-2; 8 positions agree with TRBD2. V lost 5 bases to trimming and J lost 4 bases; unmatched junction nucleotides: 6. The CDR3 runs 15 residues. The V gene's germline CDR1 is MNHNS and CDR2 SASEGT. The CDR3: CASSYAGRVTGELFF. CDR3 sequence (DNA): TGTGCCAGCAGTTACGCCGGGAGGGTCACCGGGGAGCTGTTTTTT.

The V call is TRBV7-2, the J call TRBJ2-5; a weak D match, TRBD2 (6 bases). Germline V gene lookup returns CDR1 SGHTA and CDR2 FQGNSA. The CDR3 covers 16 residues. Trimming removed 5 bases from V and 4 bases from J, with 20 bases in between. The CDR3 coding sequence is TGTGCCAGCAGCCAGGCGGGAACGGGGCTGGGAGAGACCCAGTACTTC. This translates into CASSQAGTGLGETQYF.

The CDR3 loop reads CSVGGGIYEQYF. For the CDR3, the DNA is TGCAGCGTCGGGGGCGGAATCTACGAGCAGTACTTC. The chain links TRBV29-1 to TRBJ2-7, with D perhaps matching TRBD1 or TRBD2 (6 bases each). V gave up 6 bases and J gave up 3 bases, with 12 bases separating them. This CDR3 is built from 12 residues. Germline assignment: CDR1 SQVTM and CDR2 ANQGSEA.

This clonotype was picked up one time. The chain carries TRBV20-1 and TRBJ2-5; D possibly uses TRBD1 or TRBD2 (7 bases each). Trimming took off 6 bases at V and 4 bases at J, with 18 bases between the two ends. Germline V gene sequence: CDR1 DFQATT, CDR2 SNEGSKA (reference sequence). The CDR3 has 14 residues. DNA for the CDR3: TGCAGTGCACGACAGGGAGGGCCCGGAGAGACCCAGTACTTC. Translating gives CSARQGGPGETQYF.

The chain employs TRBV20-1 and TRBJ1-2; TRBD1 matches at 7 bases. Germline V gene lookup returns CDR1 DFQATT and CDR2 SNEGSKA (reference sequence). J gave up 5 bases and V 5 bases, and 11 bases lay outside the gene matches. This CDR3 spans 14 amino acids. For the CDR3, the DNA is TGCAGTGCTTATACCCGGGACAGAGAGTATGGCTACACCTTC. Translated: CSAYTRDREYGYTF.

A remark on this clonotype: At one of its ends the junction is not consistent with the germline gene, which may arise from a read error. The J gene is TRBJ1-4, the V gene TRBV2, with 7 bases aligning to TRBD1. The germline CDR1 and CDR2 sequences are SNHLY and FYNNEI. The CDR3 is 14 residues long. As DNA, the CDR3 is TGCACCAGCAGGAGACAGGGATTCGATGAAAAACTGTTTTTT. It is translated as CTSRRQGFDEKLFF. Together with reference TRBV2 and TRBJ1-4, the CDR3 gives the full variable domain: EPEVTQTPSHQVTQMGQEVILRCVPISNHLYFYWYRQILGQKVEFLVSFYNNEISEKSEIFDDQFSVERPDGSNFTLKIRSTKLEDSAMYFCTSRRQGFDEKLFFGSGTQLSVL.

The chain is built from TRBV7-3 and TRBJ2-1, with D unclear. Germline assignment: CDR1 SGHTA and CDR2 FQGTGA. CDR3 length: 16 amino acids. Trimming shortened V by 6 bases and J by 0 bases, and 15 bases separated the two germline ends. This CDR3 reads CASSRKSGGSYNEQFF. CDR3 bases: TGTGCCAGCAGTCGTAAATCGGGTGGCTCCTACAATGAGCAGTTCTTC.

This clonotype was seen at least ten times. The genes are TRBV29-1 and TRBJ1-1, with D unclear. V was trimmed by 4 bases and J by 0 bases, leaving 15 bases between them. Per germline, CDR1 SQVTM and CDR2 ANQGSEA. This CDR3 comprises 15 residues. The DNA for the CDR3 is TGCAGCGTTGGGGCGGCGTGGGTCATGAACACTGAAGCTTTCTTT. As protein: CSVGAAWVMNTEAFF.

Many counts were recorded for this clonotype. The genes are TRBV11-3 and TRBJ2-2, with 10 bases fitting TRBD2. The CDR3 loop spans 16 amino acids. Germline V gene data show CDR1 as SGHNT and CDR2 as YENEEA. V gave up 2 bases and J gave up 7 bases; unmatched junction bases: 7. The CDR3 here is CASSLTSGMFSGELFF. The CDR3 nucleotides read TGTGCCAGCAGCTTAACTAGCGGGATGTTCAGCGGGGAGCTGTTTTTT.

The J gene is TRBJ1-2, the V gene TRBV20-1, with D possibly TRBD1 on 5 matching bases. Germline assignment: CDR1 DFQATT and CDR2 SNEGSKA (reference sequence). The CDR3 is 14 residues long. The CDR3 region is CSGTSGSGYDGYTF. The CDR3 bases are TGCAGCGGGACTAGCGGGAGCGGGTACGATGGCTACACCTTC.

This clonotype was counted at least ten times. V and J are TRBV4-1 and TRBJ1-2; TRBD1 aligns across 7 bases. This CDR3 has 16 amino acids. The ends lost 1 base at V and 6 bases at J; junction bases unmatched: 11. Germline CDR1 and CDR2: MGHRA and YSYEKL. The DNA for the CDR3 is TGCGCCAGCAGCCAAGGGGTCCGGAGGGGGCGGAATGGCTACACCTTC. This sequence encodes CASSQGVRRGRNGYTF.

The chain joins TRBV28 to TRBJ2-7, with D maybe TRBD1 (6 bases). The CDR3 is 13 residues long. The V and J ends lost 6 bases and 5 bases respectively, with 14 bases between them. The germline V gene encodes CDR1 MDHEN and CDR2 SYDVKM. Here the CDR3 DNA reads TGTGCCAGCAGGCCCAGGGGCGTCCACGAGCAGTACTTC. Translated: CASRPRGVHEQYF.

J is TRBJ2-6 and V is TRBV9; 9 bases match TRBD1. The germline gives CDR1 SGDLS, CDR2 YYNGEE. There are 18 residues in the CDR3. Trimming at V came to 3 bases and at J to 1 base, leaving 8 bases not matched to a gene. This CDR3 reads CASSAERTGVSGANVLTF. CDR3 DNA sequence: TGTGCCAGCAGCGCCGAGAGGACAGGGGTATCTGGGGCCAACGTCCTGACTTTC.

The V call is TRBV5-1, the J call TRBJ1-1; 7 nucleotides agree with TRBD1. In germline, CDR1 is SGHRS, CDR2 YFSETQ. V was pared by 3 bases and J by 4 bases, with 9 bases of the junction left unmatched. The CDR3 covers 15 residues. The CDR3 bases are TGCGCCAGCAGCTCAGGGGACAGCGGTAGCACTGAAGCTTTCTTT. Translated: CASSSGDSGSTEAFF.

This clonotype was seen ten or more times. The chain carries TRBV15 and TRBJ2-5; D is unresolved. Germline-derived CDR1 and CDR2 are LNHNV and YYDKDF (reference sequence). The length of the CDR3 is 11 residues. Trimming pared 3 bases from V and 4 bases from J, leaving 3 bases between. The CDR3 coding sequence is TGTGCCACCAGCAGTCGAGAGACCCAGTACTTC. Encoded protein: CATSSRETQYF.

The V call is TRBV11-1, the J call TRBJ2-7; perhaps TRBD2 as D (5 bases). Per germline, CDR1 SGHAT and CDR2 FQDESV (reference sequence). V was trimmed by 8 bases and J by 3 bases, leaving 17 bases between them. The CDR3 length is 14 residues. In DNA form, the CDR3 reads TGTGCCAGCGCGGCCTTAGGAAGCGGCTACGAGCAGTACTTC. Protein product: CASAALGSGYEQYF.

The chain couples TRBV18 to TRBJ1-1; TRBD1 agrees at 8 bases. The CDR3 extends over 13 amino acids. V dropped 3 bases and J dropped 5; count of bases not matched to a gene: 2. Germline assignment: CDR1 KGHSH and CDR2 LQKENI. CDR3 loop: CASSPTGETEAFF. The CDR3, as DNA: TGTGCCAGCTCACCGACAGGGGAGACTGAAGCTTTCTTT.

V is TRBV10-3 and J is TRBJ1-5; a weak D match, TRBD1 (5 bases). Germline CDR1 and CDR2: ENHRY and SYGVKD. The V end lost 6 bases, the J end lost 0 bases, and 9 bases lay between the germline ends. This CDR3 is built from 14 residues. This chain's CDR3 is CAIRSGSSNQPQHF. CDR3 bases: TGTGCCATCAGATCAGGGTCTAGCAATCAGCCCCAGCATTTT.

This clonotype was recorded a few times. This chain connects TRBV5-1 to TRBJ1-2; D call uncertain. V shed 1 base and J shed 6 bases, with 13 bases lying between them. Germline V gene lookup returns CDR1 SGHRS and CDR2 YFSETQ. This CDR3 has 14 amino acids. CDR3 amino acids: CASSLMAESNGYTF. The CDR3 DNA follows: TGCGCCAGCAGCTTGATGGCAGAGTCTAATGGCTACACCTTC.

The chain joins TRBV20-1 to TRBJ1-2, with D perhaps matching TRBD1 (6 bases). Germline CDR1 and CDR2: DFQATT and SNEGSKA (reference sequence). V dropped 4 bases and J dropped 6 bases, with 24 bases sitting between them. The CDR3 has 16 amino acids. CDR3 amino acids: CSANTGDTSGDDGYTF. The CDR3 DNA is TGCAGTGCTAATACTGGGGACACTTCCGGGGACGATGGCTACACCTTC.

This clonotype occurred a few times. The CDR3 reads CASSLSGRGTGELFF. CDR3 in DNA: TGTGCCAGCAGTTTAAGCGGGAGAGGCACCGGGGAGCTGTTTTTT. This chain joins TRBV12-3 or TRBV12-4 and TRBJ2-2; TRBD2 matches 8 bases. This CDR3 comprises 15 residues. V shed 2 bases and J 4 bases; nucleotides not matched to a gene: 3.

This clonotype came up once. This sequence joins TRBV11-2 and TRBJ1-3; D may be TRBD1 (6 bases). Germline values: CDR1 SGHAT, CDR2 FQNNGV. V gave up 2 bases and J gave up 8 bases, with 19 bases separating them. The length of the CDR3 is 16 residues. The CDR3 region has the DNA TGTGCCAGCAGCTTATCCCAGGGGAACTATGGCTACACCATATATTTT. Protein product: CASSLSQGNYGYTIYF.